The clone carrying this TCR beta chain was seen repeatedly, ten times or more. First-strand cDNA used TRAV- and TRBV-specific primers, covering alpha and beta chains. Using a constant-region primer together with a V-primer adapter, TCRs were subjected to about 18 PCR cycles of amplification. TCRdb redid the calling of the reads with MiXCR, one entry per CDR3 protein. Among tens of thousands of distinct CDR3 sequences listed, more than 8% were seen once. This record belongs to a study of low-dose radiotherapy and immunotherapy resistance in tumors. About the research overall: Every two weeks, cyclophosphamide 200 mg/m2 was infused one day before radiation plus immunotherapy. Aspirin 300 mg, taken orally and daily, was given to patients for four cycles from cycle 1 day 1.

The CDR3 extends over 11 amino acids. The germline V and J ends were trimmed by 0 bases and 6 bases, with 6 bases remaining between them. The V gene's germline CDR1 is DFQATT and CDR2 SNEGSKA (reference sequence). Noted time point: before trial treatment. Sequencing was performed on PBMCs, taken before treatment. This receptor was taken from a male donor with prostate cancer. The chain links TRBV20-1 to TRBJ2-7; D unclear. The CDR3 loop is CSARDVPEQYF. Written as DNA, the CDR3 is TGCAGTGCTAGAGATGTCCCCGAGCAGTACTTC.